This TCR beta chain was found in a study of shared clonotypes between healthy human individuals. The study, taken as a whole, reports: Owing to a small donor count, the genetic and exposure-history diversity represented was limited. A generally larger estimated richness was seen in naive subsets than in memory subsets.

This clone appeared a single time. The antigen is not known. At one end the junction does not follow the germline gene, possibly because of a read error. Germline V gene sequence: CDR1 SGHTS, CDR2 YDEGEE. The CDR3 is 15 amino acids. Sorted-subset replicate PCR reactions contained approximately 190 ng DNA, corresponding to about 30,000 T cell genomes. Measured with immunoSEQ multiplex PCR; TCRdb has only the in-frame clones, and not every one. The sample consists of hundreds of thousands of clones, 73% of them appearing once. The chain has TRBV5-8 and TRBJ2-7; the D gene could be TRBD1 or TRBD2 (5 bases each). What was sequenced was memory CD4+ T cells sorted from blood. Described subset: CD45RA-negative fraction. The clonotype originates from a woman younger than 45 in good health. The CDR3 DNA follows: TGTGCCAGCAGCTCAACCGGGACCTCGAGGCTAGCCGAGGGCTTC. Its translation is CASSSTGTSRLAEGF.